This T cell receptor (beta chain) originates from a study of Ad26.COV2.S vaccination and SARS-CoV-2 variants. The sample's treatment: approximately 18 received Ad26.COV2.S at low or high dose, single or two shots; about 5 received placebo; per-sample allocation not given. Samples came from day 63 after the first vaccine or placebo injection. As its vector, the vaccine had Ad26, which expressed Wuhan-strain SARS-CoV-2 spike. TCRdb keeps only in-frame clones here, not all; method: immunoSEQ multiplex PCR. Of fewer than 900,000 clones listed, approximately 88% were seen once; the top ten hold approximately 1.5%. Points from the study as a whole: Substantial response breadth was reportedly seen for spike-specific CD8+ and CD4+ T cells after vaccination. For non-spike TCRs, breadth in vaccine recipients resembled that in placebo recipients.

Concerning this clone: Its antigen is currently unknown.

V was pared by 6 bases and J by 0 bases, with 24 bases between. The length of the CDR3 is 18 residues. CDR1 SQVTM and CDR2 ANQGSEA come from the germline V gene. The V gene is TRBV29-1, the J gene TRBJ2-1, with D possibly being TRBD2 (7 bases). Specimen: peripheral blood, collected in a trial of Ad26.COV2.S vaccine versus placebo. The clonotype was recovered from a person aged 18-65 years who received the Ad26.COV2.S COVID-19 vaccine or a placebo. CDR3 amino acids: CSVAGGPTTLSSYNEQFF. The CDR3 DNA sequence: TGCAGCGTCGCCGGGGGGCCTACCACCCTGAGCTCCTACAATGAGCAGTTCTTC.